Included here is one T cell receptor beta chain sequence, with context. As yet, its antigen is unknown. This sample was included in a study of T cell responses to AZD1222 COVID-19 vaccine. The overall study: The analysis combined second doses at about 4 or about 12 weeks.

Libraries were prepared by immunoSEQ multiplex PCR; TCRdb keeps only in-frame clonotypes and omits some of them. Of 100,000 or so clones in the sample, more than 75% were seen once. CDR3 length: 13 amino acids. V gave up 4 bases and J gave up 5 bases, with 11 bases separating them. Germline values: CDR1 PRHDT, CDR2 FYEKMQ (reference sequence). Study observations and caveats: An increase in Spike-specific TCR breadth and depth was observed after two AZD1222 doses. There were vaccine-associated CD4 TCRs across spike, dominant at 160-218 and 743-854. Close to half of spike-specific TCRs reportedly recognize unmutated variant regions.

J is TRBJ1-2 and V is TRBV13; no clear D gene. Sequences were derived from peripheral blood, sampled on day 0 of AZD1222 vaccination. This sequence originates from an adult in good health. CDR3 DNA: TGTGCCAGCAGCTCTCGGTCGCTTTATGGCTACACCTTC. It specifies CASSSRSLYGYTF.